This T cell receptor (beta chain) was captured in a study of shared clonotypes between healthy human individuals. About this clone: Its antigen is undetermined.

Findings and limits, study-wide: Memory subsets generally showed lower estimated richness than naive subsets. Compared with clonotypes that all four donors shared, non-shared clonotypes had lower generation probabilities.

V was clipped by 5 bases and J by 0 bases; unmatched bases: 12. Germline CDR1 is MDHEN and CDR2 is SYDVKM. This CDR3 is 19 amino acids long. The authors divided CD4+ cells into CD45RA+ naive and CD45RA-negative memory subsets. At deep level, the assay was performed. Here immunoSEQ multiplex PCR was the method, and the copy in TCRdb shows in-frame clones only, minus some. The data contain a few million clones, more than 80% of them singletons. V is TRBV28 and J is TRBJ2-1, with 11 bases identical to TRBD2. Sample: naive CD4+ T cells from PBMCs. Subset meaning: CD45RA+ positively selected. The source is a man in his late teens or twenties in good health. Some clones in this sample may be carry-over from other donors' samples. The CDR3 region is CASSTPGGSGRGSYNEQFF. The DNA for the CDR3 is TGTGCCAGCAGTACTCCGGGTGGTAGCGGGAGGGGCTCCTACAATGAGCAGTTCTTC.